These T cell receptor beta chains were read from a single sample in a study of blood T cell repertoires in COVID-19. Profiled with immunoSEQ multiplex PCR; TCRdb holds only in-frame clones, not every one. The sample lists 70,000 to 90,000 clones, about 89% occurring once. The specimen sequenced was PBMCs or T cells enriched from blood (not recorded which). The receptors originated from a woman between 45 and 60 years old with acute COVID-19. Both conserved end residues are part of each CDR3. The D gene is left open where the match is weak. Size is stated for part of the rows, as once, few or many counts, or as a class when the clone is expanded.

size,D,V,J,DNA,CDR3
-,-,TRBV7-8,TRBJ1-2,TGTGCCAGCAGCTTAGGGGGCACGAGTCTCTATGGCTACACCTTC,CASSLGGTSLYGYTF
few,-,TRBV10-3,TRBJ1-3,TGTGCCATCAGTGAGCCCCCAGGGGCAGGTGGAAACACCATATATTTT,CAISEPPGAGGNTIYF
-,-,TRBV5-1,TRBJ2-7,TGCGCCAGCAACCCCTTTGGGATTCGGGGTACTGTTAACGAGCAGTACTTC,CASNPFGIRGTVNEQYF
once,-,TRBV19,TRBJ2-5,TGTGCCAGCTCGGGACTGGCAGGAGAGACCCAGTACTTC,CASSGLAGETQYF
-,-,TRBV28,TRBJ2-3,TGTGCCAGTAGCCGGGACTCCACAGATACGCAGTATTTT,CASSRDSTDTQYF
-,-,TRBV9,TRBJ1-1,TGTGCCAGCAGCGTCGGACATTTGAACACTGAAGCTTTCTTT,CASSVGHLNTEAFF
once,-,TRBV5-4,TRBJ1-2,TGTGCCAGCAGCGCGTCGCGGGGGGGGTCATATGGCTACACCTTC,CASSASRGGSYGYTF
few,-,TRBV6-5,TRBJ1-2,TGTGCCAGCAGATTCGACAGGCAGTATGGCTACACCTTC,CASRFDRQYGYTF
-,TRBD1,TRBV7-9,TRBJ2-7,TGTGCCAGCAGCTCTGAGGGGACAGACGCCTACGAGCAGTACTTC,CASSSEGTDAYEQYF
-,TRBD1,TRBV7-2,TRBJ1-2,TGTGCCAGCAGCTCGGGACAGGGAGGGGGCTACACCTTC,CASSSGQGGGYTF
-,TRBD2,TRBV19,TRBJ2-1,TGTGCCAGTAGTAATCTAGCGGGAGGATCCCCCAATGAGCAGTTCTTC,CASSNLAGGSPNEQFF
few,-,TRBV7-9,TRBJ1-3,TGTGCCAGCTGGGGAGGGAGTGGAAACACCATATATTTT,CASWGGSGNTIYF
-,-,TRBV24-1,TRBJ2-7,TGTGCCACCAGTGATGCAGCGGCAAACTCCTACGAGCAGTACTTC,CATSDAAANSYEQYF
-,-,TRBV30,TRBJ2-2,TGTGCCTGGAGTGTTCAAGGAGCCGGGGAGCTGTTTTTT,CAWSVQGAGELFF
-,TRBD1,TRBV27,TRBJ1-1,TGTGCCAGCAGTTTATCGAGACAGGGGGCCAACACTGAAGCTTTCTTT,CASSLSRQGANTEAFF
-,-,TRBV7-2,TRBJ2-3,TGTGCCAGCAGCTCCTCTATTCTAAATACGCAGTATTTT,CASSSSILNTQYF
-,TRBD2,TRBV5-1,TRBJ2-3,TGCGCCAGCAGCGCAGACTCGTCGGGGGGGACAGATACGCAGTATTTT,CASSADSSGGTDTQYF
-,-,TRBV6-5,TRBJ2-7,TGTGCCAGCAGCTCAGACAGACGATTCTACGAGCAGTACTTC,CASSSDRRFYEQYF
-,-,TRBV6-6,TRBJ2-7,TGTGCCAGCAGTTCTCACTCACTCGAGCAGTACTTC,CASSSHSLEQYF
-,-,TRBV11-2,TRBJ1-2,TGTGCCAGCAGCTTAGGGACCATTCGGGAGGGAGGCTACACCTTC,CASSLGTIREGGYTF
few,TRBD1,TRBV6-5,TRBJ1-6,TGTGCCAGCAGTTACTCGAAAGGACAGGGCAATTCACCCCTCCACTTT,CASSYSKGQGNSPLHF
-,-,TRBV24-1,TRBJ2-1,TGTGCCACCAGTGATTCGTCAGGACTCACCTACAATGAGCAGTTCTTC,CATSDSSGLTYNEQFF
-,-,TRBV29-1,TRBJ2-3,TGCAGCGTTGAGGTTGCAGGGGGCACAGATACGCAGTATTTT,CSVEVAGGTDTQYF
-,-,TRBV3-1/TRBV3-2,TRBJ2-1,TGTGCCAGCAGCCAAGATCATAAGGGGCTCGAGCAGTTCTTC,CASSQDHKGLEQFF
-,-,TRBV20-1,TRBJ1-6,TGCAGTGCTAGTCAGTTAACCGAGGGCCTAAGTTCACCCCTCCACTTT,CSASQLTEGLSSPLHF
-,TRBD1,TRBV18,TRBJ1-1,TGTGCCAGCTCACCCGGGGCAGGGGGCTCAAACACTGAAGCTTTCTTT,CASSPGAGGSNTEAFF
-,-,TRBV5-5,TRBJ1-6,TGTGCCAGCAGCTTGGGGCTCGATAATTCACCCCTCCACTTT,CASSLGLDNSPLHF
-,TRBD1,TRBV5-4,TRBJ1-6,TGTGCCAGCAGCCCCTTCGGACAGGTCTATAATTCACCCCTCCACTTT,CASSPFGQVYNSPLHF
-,-,TRBV5-1,TRBJ1-4,TGCGCCAGCAAGAGAGCGGCAACTAATGAAAAACTGTTTTTT,CASKRAATNEKLFF
-,-,TRBV9,TRBJ1-4,TGTGCCAGCAGCGCACAGCTCTTTAATGAAAAACTGTTTTTT,CASSAQLFNEKLFF
-,TRBD1,TRBV19,TRBJ1-1,TGTGCCAGTAGTATGTCGGGACAGCTGAACACTGAAGCTTTCTTT,CASSMSGQLNTEAFF
-,-,TRBV7-2,TRBJ1-3,TGTGCCAGCAGCTTAGCGCGCACAGCCTCTGGAAACACCATATATTTT,CASSLARTASGNTIYF
-,TRBD1,TRBV18,TRBJ1-1,TGTGCCAGCTCACCGGACAGGGCCTCCACTGAAGCTTTCTTT,CASSPDRASTEAFF
once,-,TRBV14,TRBJ1-4,TGTGCCAGCAGCCAAGGGACAGTAAATGAAAAACTGTTTTTT,CASSQGTVNEKLFF
-,TRBD1,TRBV4-3,TRBJ1-1,TGCGCCAGCAGCCAAGATCGAAGGGACAGGGTGTCTGAAGCTTTCTTT,CASSQDRRDRVSEAFF
few,-,TRBV9,TRBJ2-7,TGTGCCAGCAGCGTAGACGGGGGCGAGCAGTACTTC,CASSVDGGEQYF
-,TRBD1,TRBV5-3,TRBJ1-6,TGTGCCAGAAGCCTCCATACCGGGACAGAGGATTCACCCCTCCACTTT,CARSLHTGTEDSPLHF
-,TRBD1,TRBV19,TRBJ2-2,TGTGCCAGTAGCCCCGGGACAGGGAGGACCGGGGAGCTGTTTTTT,CASSPGTGRTGELFF
-,-,TRBV19,TRBJ1-2,TGTGCCAGTAGACTGACAGGCGCTAACTATGGCTACACCTTC,CASRLTGANYGYTF
-,TRBD2,TRBV6-6,TRBJ2-1,TGTGCCAGCAGCCAAAGCGGGACCTTTTACAATGAGCAGTTCTTC,CASSQSGTFYNEQFF
-,-,TRBV13,TRBJ2-3,TGTGCCAGCAGCTCTAACAGGGTCACAGATACGCAGTATTTT,CASSSNRVTDTQYF
-,-,TRBV10-2,TRBJ2-2,TGCGCCAGCTTGGGAGACGGGGAGCTGTTTTTT,CASLGDGELFF
-,-,TRBV15,TRBJ1-2,TGTGCCACCAGCAGAGAGGGAGTAAACTATGGCTACACCTTC,CATSREGVNYGYTF
-,TRBD2,TRBV5-1,TRBJ2-2,TGCGCCAGCAGCCCGGGACTAGCGGGAGGGAACACCGGGGAGCTGTTTTTT,CASSPGLAGGNTGELFF
-,-,TRBV19,TRBJ2-7,TGTGCCAGTAGTATATCCAGGGGGGCGTACGAGCAGTACTTC,CASSISRGAYEQYF
-,TRBD1,TRBV7-9,TRBJ1-1,TGTGCCAGCAGCACGGGACAGGGAATCAACACTGAAGCTTTCTTT,CASSTGQGINTEAFF
once,-,TRBV24-1,TRBJ2-2,TGTGCCACCAGTCGGGGAACCGGGGAGCTGTTTTTT,CATSRGTGELFF
-,-,TRBV24-1,TRBJ2-3,TGTGCCACCAGTGCCTCTAGCGCCTACACAGATACGCAGTATTTT,CATSASSAYTDTQYF
-,-,TRBV3-1/TRBV3-2,TRBJ1-6,TGTGCCAGCAGCCAAGTAGGGGATAGTAATTCACCCCTCCACTTT,CASSQVGDSNSPLHF
-,TRBD1,TRBV29-1,TRBJ1-2,TGCAGCGTTGAGGGACAGGGTCACGGCTACACCTTC,CSVEGQGHGYTF
-,TRBD2,TRBV24-1,TRBJ2-1,TGTGCCACCAGTGACCCCGGGACTAGCGGTTACAATGAGCAGTTCTTC,CATSDPGTSGYNEQFF
once,-,TRBV7-2,TRBJ2-1,TGTGCCAGCAGCGGACAGACCGAGCAGTTCTTC,CASSGQTEQFF
-,TRBD1,TRBV19,TRBJ1-5,TGTGCCAGTAGTACCAGTCCCGGGACAGGGTACTATCAGCCCCAGCATTTT,CASSTSPGTGYYQPQHF